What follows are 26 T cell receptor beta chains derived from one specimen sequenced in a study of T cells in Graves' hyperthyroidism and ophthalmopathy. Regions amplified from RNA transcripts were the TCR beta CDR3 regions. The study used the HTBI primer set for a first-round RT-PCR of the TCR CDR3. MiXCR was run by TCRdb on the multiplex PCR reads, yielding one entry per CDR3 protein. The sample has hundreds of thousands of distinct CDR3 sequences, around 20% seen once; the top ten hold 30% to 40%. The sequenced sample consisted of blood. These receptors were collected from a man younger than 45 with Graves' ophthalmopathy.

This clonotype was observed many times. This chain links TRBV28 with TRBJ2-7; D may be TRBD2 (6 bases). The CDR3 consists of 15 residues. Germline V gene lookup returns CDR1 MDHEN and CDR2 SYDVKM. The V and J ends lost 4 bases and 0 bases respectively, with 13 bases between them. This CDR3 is CASSSSRDSSYEQYF. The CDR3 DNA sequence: TGTGCCAGCAGTTCGAGCCGGGACTCCTCCTACGAGCAGTACTTC.

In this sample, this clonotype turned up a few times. The chain's CDR3 is CAWWDSPYEQYF. Here the CDR3 DNA reads TGTGCCTGGTGGGACTCCCCCTACGAGCAGTACTTC. This chain uses TRBV30 with TRBJ2-7; D may be TRBD2 (6 bases). The germline CDR1 and CDR2 sequences are GTSNPN and SVGIG (reference sequence). Trimming pared 5 bases from V and 2 bases from J, leaving 10 bases between. CDR3 length: 12 amino acids.

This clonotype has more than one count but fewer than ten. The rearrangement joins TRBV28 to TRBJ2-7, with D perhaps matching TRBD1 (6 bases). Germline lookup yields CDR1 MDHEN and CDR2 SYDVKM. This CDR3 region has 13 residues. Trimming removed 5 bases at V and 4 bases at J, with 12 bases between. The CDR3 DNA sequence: TGTGCCAGCAGTGGACCAGGGGAATACGAGCAGTACTTC. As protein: CASSGPGEYEQYF.

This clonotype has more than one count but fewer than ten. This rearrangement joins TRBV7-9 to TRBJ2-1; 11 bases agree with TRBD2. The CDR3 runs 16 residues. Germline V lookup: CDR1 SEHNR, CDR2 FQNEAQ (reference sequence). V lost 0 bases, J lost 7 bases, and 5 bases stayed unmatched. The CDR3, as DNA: TGTGCCAGCAGCTTAGCAGGTAGCGGGAGGGAAAATGAGCAGTTCTTC. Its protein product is CASSLAGSGRENEQFF.

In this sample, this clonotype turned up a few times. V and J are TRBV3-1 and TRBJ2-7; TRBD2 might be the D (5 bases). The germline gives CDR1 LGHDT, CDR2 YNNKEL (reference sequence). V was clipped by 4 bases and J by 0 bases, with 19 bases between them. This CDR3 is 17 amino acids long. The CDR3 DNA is TGTGCCAGCAGCCCGGACCGCGGAGGCAGACTCTCCTACGAGCAGTACTTC. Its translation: CASSPDRGGRLSYEQYF.

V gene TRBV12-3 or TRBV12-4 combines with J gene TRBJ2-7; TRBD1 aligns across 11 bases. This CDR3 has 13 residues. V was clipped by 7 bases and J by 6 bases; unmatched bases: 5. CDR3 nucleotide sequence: TGTGCCAGCATTAGGACAGGGGGCAGCGAGCAGTACTTC. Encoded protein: CASIRTGGSEQYF.

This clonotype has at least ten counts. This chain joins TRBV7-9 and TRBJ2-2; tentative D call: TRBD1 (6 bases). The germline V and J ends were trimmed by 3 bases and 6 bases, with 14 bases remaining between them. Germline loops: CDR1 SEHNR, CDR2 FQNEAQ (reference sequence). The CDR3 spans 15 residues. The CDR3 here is CASSFPGHVAGELFF. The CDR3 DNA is TGTGCCAGCAGCTTTCCGGGACATGTGGCCGGGGAGCTGTTTTTT.

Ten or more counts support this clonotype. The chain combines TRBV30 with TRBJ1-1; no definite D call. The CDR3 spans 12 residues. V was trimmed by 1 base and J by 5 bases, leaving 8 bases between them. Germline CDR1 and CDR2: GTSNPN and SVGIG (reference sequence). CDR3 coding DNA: TGTGCCTGGAGTGGTGCACAAACTGAAGCTTTCTTT. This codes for CAWSGAQTEAFF.

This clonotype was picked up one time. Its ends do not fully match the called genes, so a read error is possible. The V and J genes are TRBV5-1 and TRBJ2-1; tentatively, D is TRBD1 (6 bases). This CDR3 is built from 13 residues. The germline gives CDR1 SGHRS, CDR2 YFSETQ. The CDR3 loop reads CASRIQGINEQFF. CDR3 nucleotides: TGTGCCAGCAGGATACAGGGTATCAATGAGCAGTTCTTC.

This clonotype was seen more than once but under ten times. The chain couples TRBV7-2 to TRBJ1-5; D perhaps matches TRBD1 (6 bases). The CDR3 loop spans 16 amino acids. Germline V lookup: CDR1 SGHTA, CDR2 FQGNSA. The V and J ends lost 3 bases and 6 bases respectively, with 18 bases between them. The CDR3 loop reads CASSFYPGGPSQPQHF. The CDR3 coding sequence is TGTGCCAGCAGCTTTTATCCGGGGGGGCCCAGTCAGCCCCAGCATTTT.

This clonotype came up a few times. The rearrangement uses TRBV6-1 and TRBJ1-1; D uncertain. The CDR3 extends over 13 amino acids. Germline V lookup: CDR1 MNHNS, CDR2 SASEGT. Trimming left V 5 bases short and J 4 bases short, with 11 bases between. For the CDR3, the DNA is TGTGCCAGCAGTTCTCAGGTTGGCACTGAAGCTTTCTTT. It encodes CASSSQVGTEAFF.

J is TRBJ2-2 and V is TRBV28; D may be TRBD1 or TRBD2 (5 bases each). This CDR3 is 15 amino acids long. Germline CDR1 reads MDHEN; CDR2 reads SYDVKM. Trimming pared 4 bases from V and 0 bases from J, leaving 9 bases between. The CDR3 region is CASSWGRTNTGELFF. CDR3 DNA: TGTGCCAGCAGTTGGGGACGGACGAACACCGGGGAGCTGTTTTTT. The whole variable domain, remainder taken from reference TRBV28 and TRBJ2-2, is DVKVTQSSRYLVKRTGEKVFLECVQDMDHENMFWYRQDPGLGLRLIYFSYDVKMKEKGDIPEGYSVSREKKERFSLILESASTNQTSMYLCASSWGRTNTGELFFGEGSRLTVL.

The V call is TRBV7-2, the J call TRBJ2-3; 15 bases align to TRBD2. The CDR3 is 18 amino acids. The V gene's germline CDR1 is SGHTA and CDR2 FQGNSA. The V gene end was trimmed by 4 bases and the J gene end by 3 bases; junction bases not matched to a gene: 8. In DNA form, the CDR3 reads TGTGCCAGCAGCTCTGGACTAGCGGGGGGGGGGGTAACAGATACGCAGTATTTT. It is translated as CASSSGLAGGGVTDTQYF.

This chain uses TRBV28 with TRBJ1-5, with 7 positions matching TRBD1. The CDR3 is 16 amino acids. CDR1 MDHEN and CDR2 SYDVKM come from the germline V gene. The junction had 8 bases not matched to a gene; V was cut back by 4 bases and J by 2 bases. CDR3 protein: CASSYYITGGNQPQHF. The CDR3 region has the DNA TGTGCCAGCAGTTACTATATCACAGGGGGCAATCAGCCCCAGCATTTT.

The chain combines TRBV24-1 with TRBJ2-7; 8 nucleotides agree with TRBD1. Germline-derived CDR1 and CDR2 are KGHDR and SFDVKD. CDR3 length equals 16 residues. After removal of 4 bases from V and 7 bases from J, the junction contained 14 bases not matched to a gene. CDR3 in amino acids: CATSESGQGPWGEQYF. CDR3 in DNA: TGTGCCACCAGTGAGTCTGGACAGGGCCCCTGGGGTGAGCAGTACTTC.

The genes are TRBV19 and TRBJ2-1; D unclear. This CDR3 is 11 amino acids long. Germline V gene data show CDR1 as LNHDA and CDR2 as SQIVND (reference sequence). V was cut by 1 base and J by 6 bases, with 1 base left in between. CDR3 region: CASSIVNEQFF. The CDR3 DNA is TGTGCCAGTAGTATAGTCAATGAGCAGTTCTTC.

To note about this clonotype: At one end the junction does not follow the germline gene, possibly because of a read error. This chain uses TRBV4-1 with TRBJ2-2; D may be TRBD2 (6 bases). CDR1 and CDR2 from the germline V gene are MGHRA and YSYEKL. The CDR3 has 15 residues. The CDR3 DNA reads TGCGCCAGCAGCCACCCTGGACTAAACACCGGGGGGCTGTTTTTT. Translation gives CASSHPGLNTGGLFF.

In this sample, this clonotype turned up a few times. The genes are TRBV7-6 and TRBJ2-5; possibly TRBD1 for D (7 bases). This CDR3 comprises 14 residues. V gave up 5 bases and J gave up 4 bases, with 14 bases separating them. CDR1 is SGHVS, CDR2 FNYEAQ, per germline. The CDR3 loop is CASSLRGAGETQYF. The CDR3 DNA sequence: TGTGCCAGCAGCCTCAGGGGGGCCGGAGAGACCCAGTACTTC.

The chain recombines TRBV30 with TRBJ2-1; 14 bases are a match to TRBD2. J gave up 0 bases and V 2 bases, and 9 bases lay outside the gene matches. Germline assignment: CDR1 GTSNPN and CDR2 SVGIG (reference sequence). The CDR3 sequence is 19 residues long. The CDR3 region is CAWSPGLAGGSLSYNEQFF. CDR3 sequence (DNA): TGTGCCTGGAGTCCCGGACTAGCGGGAGGTTCCCTCTCCTACAATGAGCAGTTCTTC.

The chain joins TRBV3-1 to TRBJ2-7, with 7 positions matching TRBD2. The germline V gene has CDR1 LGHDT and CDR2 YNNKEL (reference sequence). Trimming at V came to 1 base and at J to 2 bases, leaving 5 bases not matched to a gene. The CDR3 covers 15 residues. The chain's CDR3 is CASSQVRGTTYEQYF. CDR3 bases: TGTGCCAGCAGCCAAGTGCGGGGGACCACCTACGAGCAGTACTTC.

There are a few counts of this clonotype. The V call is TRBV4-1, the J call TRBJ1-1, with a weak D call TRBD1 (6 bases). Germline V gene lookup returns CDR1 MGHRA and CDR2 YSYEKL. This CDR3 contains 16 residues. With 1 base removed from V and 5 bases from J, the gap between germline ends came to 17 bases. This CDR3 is CASSQGWGQGGTEAFF. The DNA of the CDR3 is TGCGCCAGCAGCCAAGGTTGGGGGCAGGGAGGAACTGAAGCTTTCTTT.

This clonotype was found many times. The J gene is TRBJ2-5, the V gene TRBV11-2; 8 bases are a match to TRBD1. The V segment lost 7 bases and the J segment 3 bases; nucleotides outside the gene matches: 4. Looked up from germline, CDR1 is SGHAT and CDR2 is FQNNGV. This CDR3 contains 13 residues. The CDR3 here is CASTLTGEETQYF. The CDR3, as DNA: TGTGCCAGCACCCTGACAGGGGAAGAGACCCAGTACTTC.

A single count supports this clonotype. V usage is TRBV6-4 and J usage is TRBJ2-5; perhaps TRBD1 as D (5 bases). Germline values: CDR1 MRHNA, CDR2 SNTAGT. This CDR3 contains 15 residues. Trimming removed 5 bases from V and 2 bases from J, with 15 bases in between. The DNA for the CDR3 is TGTGCCAGCAGTTACCTTCGAACAGGACAAGAGACCCAGTACTTC. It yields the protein CASSYLRTGQETQYF.

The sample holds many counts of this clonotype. This chain's CDR3 is CASSQFAGSNQDTQYF. In DNA, the CDR3 is TGTGCCAGCTCACAGTTTGCGGGATCAAATCAAGATACGCAGTATTTT. The rearrangement uses TRBV18 and TRBJ2-3, with TRBD2 as a possible D gene (6 bases). Per the germline V gene, CDR1 is KGHSH and CDR2 is LQKENI. V was trimmed by 4 bases and J by 5 bases, leaving 19 bases between them. The CDR3 contains 16 residues. Full variable domain (remainder filled in from reference TRBV18 and TRBJ2-3): NAGVMQNPRHLVRRRGQEARLRCSPMKGHSHVYWYRQLPEEGLKFMVYLQKENIIDESGMPKERFSAEFPKEGPSILRIQQVVRGDSAAYFCASSQFAGSNQDTQYFGPGTRLTVL.

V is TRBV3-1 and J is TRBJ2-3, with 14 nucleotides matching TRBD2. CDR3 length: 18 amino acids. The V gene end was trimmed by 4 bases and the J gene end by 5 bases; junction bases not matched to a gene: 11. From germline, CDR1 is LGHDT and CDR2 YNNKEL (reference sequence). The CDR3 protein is CASSPQTSGRAGGDTQYF. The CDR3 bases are TGTGCCAGCAGCCCCCAGACTAGCGGGAGGGCCGGGGGAGATACGCAGTATTTT.

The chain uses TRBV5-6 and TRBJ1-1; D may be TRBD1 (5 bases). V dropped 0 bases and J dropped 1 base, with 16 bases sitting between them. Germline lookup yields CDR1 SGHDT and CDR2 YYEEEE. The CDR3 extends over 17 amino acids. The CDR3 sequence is CASSLAVGVIRNTEAFF. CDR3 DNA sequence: TGTGCCAGCAGCTTGGCGGTAGGGGTAATAAGGAACACTGAAGCTTTCTTT.